The 19 T cell receptor beta chains below come from one sample, sequenced in a study of T cells after yellow fever vaccination. TCRdb re-analysed the 5' RACE reads in MiXCR, keeping a single row per CDR3 protein. Of fewer than 650,000 distinct CDR3 sequences listed, 21% were seen once; the top ten hold roughly a sixth. Sequenced material: PBMCs, taken around 3 weeks after the first yellow fever vaccination. The receptor source for this set is a man between 18 and 35 years old who received the YFV17D yellow fever vaccine.

The V gene is TRBV12-3 or TRBV12-4, the J gene TRBJ2-7, with D hard to call. V gave up 5 bases and J gave up 2 bases, with 10 bases separating them. The CDR3 contains 13 residues. CDR3: CASSPGYPYEQYF. CDR3 nucleotide sequence: TGTGCCAGCAGTCCCGGGTACCCCTACGAGCAGTACTTC.

The V call is TRBV2, the J call TRBJ2-7; 9 positions agree with TRBD2. In germline, CDR1 is SNHLY, CDR2 FYNNEI. Unmatched junction bases numbered 2, after V lost 6 bases and J lost 2 bases. This CDR3 contains 13 residues. This CDR3 is CASRRGGAYEQYF. Here the CDR3 DNA reads TGTGCCAGCAGGCGGGGGGGGGCCTACGAGCAGTACTTC.

The V and J genes are TRBV20-1 and TRBJ1-5; D not certain. V lost 4 bases and J 4 bases, leaving 14 bases between the germline ends. Germline V gene lookup returns CDR1 DFQATT and CDR2 SNEGSKA (reference sequence). The CDR3 is 14 residues long. The CDR3 DNA sequence: TGCAGTGCTATCACCCCCGCCATTAATCAGCCCCAGCATTTT. It specifies CSAITPAINQPQHF.

This clonotype was seen a few times. V is TRBV23-1 and J is TRBJ1-5, with D unresolved. TRBV23-1 is placed among ORFs of uncertain function. The CDR3 runs to 15 residues. V was clipped by 3 bases and J by 3 bases, with 12 bases between them. CDR3 residues: CASSQEHIINQPQHF. The DNA of the CDR3 is TGCGCCAGCAGTCAGGAACACATCATCAATCAGCCCCAGCATTTT.

The V and J genes are TRBV21-1 and TRBJ2-5; TRBD1, as called in the table, went unchecked against the DNA. TRBV21-1 has pseudogene status. The CDR3 runs 16 residues. CDR3 region: CASSRLRGTGRETQYF. The CDR3 region has the DNA TGTGCCAGCAGTCGACTGCGGGGGACAGGGCGGGAGACCCAGTACTTC.

The chain combines TRBV6-4 with TRBJ1-2, with D perhaps TRBD1 (5 bases). The CDR3 is 14 amino acids. V lost 3 bases to trimming and J lost 5 bases, with 13 bases between them. Germline V gives CDR1 MRHNA, CDR2 SNTAGT. CDR3 nucleotide sequence: TGTGCCAGCAGTGAATTGAGACAGAGATATGGCTACACCTTC. It encodes CASSELRQRYGYTF.

A few counts support this clonotype. The rearrangement links TRBV9 to TRBJ1-1, with D perhaps TRBD1 (5 bases). The length of the CDR3 is 14 residues. V was cut by 1 base and J by 4 bases, with 11 bases left in between. Germline lookup yields CDR1 SGDLS and CDR2 YYNGEE. The CDR3 here is CASSVQGPSTEAFF. The CDR3 bases are TGTGCCAGCAGCGTACAGGGCCCCAGCACTGAAGCTTTCTTT.

This clonotype has just a few counts. This rearrangement joins TRBV11-2 to TRBJ2-5; 8 bases are shared with TRBD1. Germline CDR1 is SGHAT and CDR2 is FQNNGV. V dropped 5 bases and J dropped 1; count of bases not matched to a gene: 9. CDR3 length: 16 amino acids. CDR3 nucleotide sequence: TGTGCCAGCAGCACACTATTGACAGGGGTCCAAGAGACCCAGTACTTC. The encoded protein is CASSTLLTGVQETQYF. The full variable domain, rest sourced from reference TRBV11-2 and TRBJ2-5, is EAGVAQSPRYKIIEKRQSVAFWCNPISGHATLYWYQQILGQGPKLLIQFQNNGVVDDSQLPKDRFSAERLKGVDSTLKIQPAKLEDSAVYLCASSTLLTGVQETQYFGPGTRLLVL.

This chain connects TRBV6-5 to TRBJ1-5, with no clear D. Germline CDR1 reads MNHEY; CDR2 reads SVGAGI. This CDR3 has 14 residues. V was trimmed by 0 bases and J by 5 bases, leaving 8 bases between them. The CDR3 loop is CASSYSSFDQPQHF. The CDR3 DNA reads TGTGCCAGCAGTTACTCGAGCTTTGATCAGCCCCAGCATTTT.

This clonotype has more than one count but fewer than ten. The CDR3 reads CASSPVFGTGLGTDTQYF. The CDR3, as DNA: TGTGCCAGCAGCCCCGTTTTCGGCACGGGACTGGGCACAGATACGCAGTATTTT. This chain joins TRBV11-2 and TRBJ2-3; weak D call: TRBD2 (6 bases). CDR1 and CDR2 (germline): SGHAT, FQNNGV. The CDR3 is 18 amino acids. Trimming removed 5 bases from V and 1 base from J, with 22 bases in between.

J is TRBJ2-1 and V is TRBV9; 11 positions match TRBD2. The CDR3 runs to 15 residues. CDR1 SGDLS and CDR2 YYNGEE come from the germline V gene. The V and J ends lost 2 bases and 9 bases, in that order; junction bases with no gene match: 7. DNA of the CDR3: TGTGCCAGCAGCGTCTCTAGCGGGGGGTTTCGTGAGCAGTTCTTC. This gives the protein CASSVSSGGFREQFF.

This clonotype was found a few times. The rearrangement uses TRBV4-2 and TRBJ2-5; D unresolved. Germline CDR1 LGHNA, CDR2 YNFKEQ. Trimming took off 4 bases at V and 5 bases at J, with 8 bases between the two ends. This CDR3 is 12 amino acids long. The CDR3 sequence: CASSRLGETQYF. CDR3 nucleotide sequence: TGTGCCAGCAGCCGCTTGGGGGAGACCCAGTACTTC.

Only a few counts were recorded for this clonotype. The chain employs TRBV6-5 and TRBJ2-2; 8 bases match TRBD1. This CDR3 is 15 amino acids long. Germline loops: CDR1 MNHEY, CDR2 SVGAGI. After removal of 1 base from V and 3 bases from J, the junction contained 1 base not matched to a gene. This CDR3 is CASSYLTGDTGELFF. DNA of the CDR3: TGTGCCAGCAGTTACTTGACAGGGGACACCGGGGAGCTGTTTTTT.

This clonotype was detected once. The V and J genes are TRBV7-9 and TRBJ2-1; 7 bases align to TRBD1. CDR1 is SEHNR, CDR2 FQNEAQ, per germline (reference sequence). V lost 7 bases and J lost 2; bases outside the gene matches: 8. This CDR3 is built from 15 residues. CDR3 sequence: CASTLGQAPYNEQFF. CDR3 coding DNA: TGTGCCAGCACCCTAGGACAGGCCCCCTACAATGAGCAGTTCTTC. The full variable domain, in which reference TRBV7-9 and TRBJ2-1 provide the parts outside the CDR3, is DTGVSQNPRHKITKRGQNVTFRCDPISEHNRLYWYRQTLGQGPEFLTYFQNEAQLEKSRLLSDRFSAERPKGSFSTLEIQRTEQGDSAMYLCASTLGQAPYNEQFFGPGTRLTVL.

This clonotype was picked up a small number of times. V is TRBV3-1 and J is TRBJ1-2; D might be TRBD1 (6 bases). The CDR3 is made up of 14 amino acids. Germline CDR1 LGHDT, CDR2 YNNKEL (reference sequence). V gave up 4 bases and J gave up 4 bases, with 13 bases separating them. CDR3 protein: CASSPQTGPYGYTF. CDR3 DNA: TGTGCCAGCAGCCCTCAGACAGGCCCCTATGGCTACACCTTC.

This clonotype was counted only a few times. V gene TRBV6-2 or TRBV6-3 combines with J gene TRBJ2-7; 7 bases agree with TRBD1. The germline V gene has CDR1 MNHEY and CDR2 SVGEGT. The CDR3 contains 15 residues. With V trimmed by 4 bases and J by 6 bases, 12 bases remained unmatched. In DNA form, the CDR3 reads TGTGCCAGCAGTTCCCGAACTCTACAGGGGTCCGAGCAGTACGTC. The encoded protein is CASSSRTLQGSEQYV.

This clonotype was seen only a few times. The rearrangement uses TRBV6-5 and TRBJ2-5; the D is unclear. Trimming removed 2 bases from V and 5 bases from J, with 24 bases in between. The CDR3 contains 18 residues. Germline CDR1 MNHEY, CDR2 SVGAGI. The CDR3 DNA reads TGTGCCAGCAGTTACGCCTCCGGGTGGGTCATGGGCCGGGAGACCCAGTACTTC. It codes for CASSYASGWVMGRETQYF.

The V call is TRBV7-3, the J call TRBJ2-1; D not certain. Germline assignment: CDR1 SGHTA and CDR2 FQGTGA. Trimming took off 3 bases at V and 6 bases at J, with 9 bases between the two ends. This CDR3 comprises 13 residues. The DNA for the CDR3 is TGTGCCAGCAGCTTTCTGGATTCCAATGAGCAGTTCTTC. Its translation is CASSFLDSNEQFF.

A few counts support this clonotype. The V gene is TRBV20-1, the J gene TRBJ2-1; 7 bases map to TRBD2. This CDR3 comprises 15 residues. The ends lost 3 bases at V and 0 bases at J; junction bases unmatched: 5. Germline assignment: CDR1 DFQATT and CDR2 SNEGSKA (reference sequence). The CDR3, as DNA: TGCAGTGCTAGGACTAGCTCTAGCTCCTACAATGAGCAGTTCTTC. It yields the protein CSARTSSSSYNEQFF.